The 23 T cell receptor beta chains presented below share a single source sample, sequenced in a study of cytomegalovirus exposure and HLA in healthy donors. Libraries were prepared by immunoSEQ multiplex PCR; TCRdb keeps only in-frame clonotypes and omits some of them. The sample yields 70,000 to 80,000 clones, 85% to 95% seen once. The sample taken for sequencing was PBMCs. The origin of the receptors is a woman under 30 in good health and CMV-seropositive.

This clone has just one count. CDR3 in DNA: TGCGCCAGCAGGCGGCCTAACCCGTTTCACCGGACAGAAAACTATGGCTACACCTTC. It specifies CASRRPNPFHRTENYGYTF. The V call is TRBV5-1, the J call TRBJ1-2; possibly TRBD1 for D (6 bases). The CDR3 covers 19 residues. With 5 bases removed from V and 2 bases from J, the gap between germline ends came to 28 bases. The V gene's germline CDR1 is SGHRS and CDR2 YFSETQ.

This clone was detected only once. V is TRBV28 and J is TRBJ1-2; no clear D gene. Between the trimmed V and J ends, which lost 3 bases and 2 bases, there was a span of 13 bases. Germline assignment: CDR1 MDHEN and CDR2 SYDVKM. The CDR3 extends over 15 amino acids. The CDR3 region has the DNA TGTGCCAGCAGTTTGCAGACACCCAACAACTATGGCTACACCTTC. This sequence encodes CASSLQTPNNYGYTF.

The V gene is TRBV4-3, the J gene TRBJ1-3; maybe TRBD1 (5 bases). Germline-derived CDR1 and CDR2 are LGHNA and YSLEER. Trimming shortened V by 4 bases and J by 1 base, and 20 bases separated the two germline ends. This CDR3 comprises 18 residues. In DNA, the CDR3 is TGCGCCAGCAGCCGCGAACGCCGGGGGTTGGGGTCTGGAAACACCATATATTTT. Its protein product is CASSRERRGLGSGNTIYF.

In this sample, this clone turned up once. The gene calls are TRBV15 and TRBJ2-7, with 13 bases identical to TRBD2. Trimming cost V 1 base and J 2 bases; bases outside gene matches: 5. The CDR3 totals 17 residues. Germline assignment: CDR1 LNHNV and CDR2 YYDKDF (reference sequence). The CDR3 nucleotides are TGTGCCACCAGCAGAGGGGGACTAGCGGGAATGGCCTACGAGCAGTACTTC. This gives the protein CATSRGGLAGMAYEQYF.

The rearrangement uses TRBV18 and TRBJ1-4; D not certain. The CDR3 contains 14 residues. Trimming took 2 bases from V and 3 from J, leaving 7 bases between them. Germline V gives CDR1 KGHSH, CDR2 LQKENI. Here the CDR3 DNA reads TGTGCCAGCTCACCAGGGGAGGCTAATGAAAAACTGTTTTTT. Amino acid sequence: CASSPGEANEKLFF.

A single count supports this clone. This chain links TRBV30 with TRBJ2-1, with D possibly being TRBD1 (6 bases). The CDR3 contains 14 residues. Trimming removed 7 bases from V and 1 base from J, with 14 bases in between. The germline gives CDR1 GTSNPN, CDR2 SVGIG (reference sequence). The CDR3 loop is CASWGRGSYNEQFF. The DNA of the CDR3 is TGTGCCTCTTGGGGAAGGGGGTCCTACAATGAGCAGTTCTTC.

This chain connects TRBV30 to TRBJ2-2; D may be TRBD2 (5 bases). Trimming took 3 bases from V and 6 from J, leaving 11 bases between them. Germline CDR1 GTSNPN, CDR2 SVGIG (reference sequence). This CDR3 has 13 residues. The CDR3 nucleotides are TGTGCCTGGAGCGAACTAGGCTCCGGGGAGCTGTTTTTT. It is translated as CAWSELGSGELFF.

The chain uses TRBV9 and TRBJ1-6; D perhaps matches TRBD1 (5 bases). Germline CDR1 and CDR2: SGDLS and YYNGEE. The CDR3 sequence is 16 residues long. The ends were cut back, 1 base at V and 8 bases at J, with 16 bases in the middle. CDR3: CASSVSLGGLDSPLHF. The CDR3 nucleotides read TGTGCCAGCAGCGTATCCCTGGGGGGTTTGGATTCACCCCTCCACTTT.

The rearrangement uses TRBV5-1 and TRBJ2-3, with D possibly TRBD1 on 6 matching bases. V dropped 6 bases and J dropped 3 bases, with 20 bases sitting between them. CDR1 SGHRS and CDR2 YFSETQ come from the germline V gene. The CDR3 is 16 amino acids. CDR3 coding DNA: TGCGCCAGCATTATCCCAGGGACACCAAGGACAGATACGCAGTATTTT. Translated: CASIIPGTPRTDTQYF.

The chain links TRBV13 to TRBJ1-3; 7 nucleotides match TRBD1. V dropped 5 bases and J dropped 0; count of bases not matched to a gene: 7. Germline loops: CDR1 PRHDT, CDR2 FYEKMQ (reference sequence). The CDR3 is 16 amino acids. CDR3 coding DNA: TGTGCCAGCAGCCCGAGGGACAGAATCTCTGGAAACACCATATATTTT. It codes for CASSPRDRISGNTIYF.

This chain joins TRBV29-1 and TRBJ1-1, with 8 bases fitting TRBD1. V gave up 7 bases and J gave up 0 bases; unmatched junction bases: 10. This CDR3 region has 15 residues. CDR1 and CDR2 from the germline V gene are SQVTM and ANQGSEA. In DNA, the CDR3 is TGCAGCGCTGCCTCAAACAGGGGGGTGAACACTGAAGCTTTCTTT. Protein: CSAASNRGVNTEAFF.

This rearrangement joins TRBV5-1 to TRBJ2-5, with TRBD1 matching 7 bases. After removal of 4 bases from V and 3 bases from J, the junction contained 3 bases not matched to a gene. Germline assignment: CDR1 SGHRS and CDR2 YFSETQ. This CDR3 comprises 13 residues. The CDR3 loop reads CASSPGQKETQYF. In DNA form, the CDR3 reads TGCGCCAGCAGCCCGGGACAGAAAGAGACCCAGTACTTC. The entire variable domain, with the rest obtained from reference TRBV5-1 and TRBJ2-5, is as follows: KAGVTQTPRYLIKTRGQQVTLSCSPISGHRSVSWYQQTPGQGLQFLFEYFSETQRNKGNFPGRFSGRQFSNSRSEMNVSTLELGDSALYLCASSPGQKETQYFGPGTRLLVL.

V is TRBV29-1 and J is TRBJ1-2; possible D gene TRBD1, 6 bases. Trimming took 4 bases from V and 8 from J, leaving 14 bases between them. Germline values: CDR1 SQVTM, CDR2 ANQGSEA. This CDR3 contains 12 residues. The CDR3 DNA sequence: TGCAGCGTTGGGGCAGGGGCGAAGGGCTACACCTTC. Protein sequence: CSVGAGAKGYTF. The variable domain in full, completed from reference TRBV29-1 and TRBJ1-2, reads SAVISQKPSRDICQRGTSLTIQCQVDSQVTMMFWYRQQPGQSLTLIATANQGSEATYESGFVIDKFPISRPNLTFSTLTVSNMSPEDSSIYLCSVGAGAKGYTFGSGTRLTVV.

The chain employs TRBV19 and TRBJ2-2; 12 bases map to TRBD1. The V segment lost 5 bases and the J segment 5 bases; nucleotides outside the gene matches: 6. In germline, CDR1 is LNHDA, CDR2 SQIVND (reference sequence). The CDR3 consists of 16 residues. The CDR3 region is CASSHRDRGRTGELFF. The CDR3 DNA sequence: TGTGCCAGTAGTCACCGGGACAGGGGGCGAACCGGGGAGCTGTTTTTT.

V and J are TRBV7-2 and TRBJ2-7, with 11 bases lining up with TRBD1. V lost 6 bases, J lost 6 bases, and 7 bases stayed unmatched. CDR3 length: 14 residues. In germline, CDR1 is SGHTA, CDR2 FQGNSA. CDR3 coding DNA: TGTGCCAGCAGGGAGACCGGGACAGGGGGCGAGCAGTACTTC. It encodes CASRETGTGGEQYF.

The chain has TRBV7-2 and TRBJ1-6, with D unclear. V was clipped by 4 bases and J by 4 bases, with 5 bases between them. CDR3 length: 13 amino acids. CDR1 and CDR2 (germline): SGHTA, FQGNSA. The CDR3 coding sequence is TGTGCCAGCAGCTATACATATAATTCACCCCTCCACTTT. Its protein is CASSYTYNSPLHF.

V is TRBV25-1 and J is TRBJ2-5; 11 bases align to TRBD1. Germline values: CDR1 MGHDK, CDR2 SYGVNS. Trimming removed 0 bases from V and 5 bases from J; junction bases left unmatched: 8. The CDR3 loop spans 17 amino acids. CDR3 sequence reads: CASSEYRRTGGLETQYF. The CDR3 nucleotides are TGTGCCAGCAGTGAATATAGAAGGACAGGGGGCCTCGAGACCCAGTACTTC. The full variable domain, completed using reference TRBV25-1 and TRBJ2-5, is EADIYQTPRYLVIGTGKKITLECSQTMGHDKMYWYQQDPGMELHLIHYSYGVNSTEKGDLSSESTVSRIRTEHFPLTLESARPSHTSQYLCASSEYRRTGGLETQYFGPGTRLLVL.

The CDR3 DNA is TGTGCCACCAGCTATAGTGGAGATACGCAGTATTTT. It translates to CATSYSGDTQYF. The chain uses TRBV15 and TRBJ2-3, with D unresolved. V dropped 5 bases and J dropped 5 bases, with 8 bases sitting between them. The germline V gene encodes CDR1 LNHNV and CDR2 YYDKDF (reference sequence). The length of the CDR3 is 12 residues.

Remarks on this clone: Germline is not matched at one junction end, which may reflect a read error. The genes are TRBV11-2 and TRBJ2-7; D possibly corresponds to TRBD2 (6 bases). Per the germline V gene, CDR1 is SGHAT and CDR2 is FQNNGV. This CDR3 is built from 14 residues. The DNA for the CDR3 is TGTGCCTGCAGTCCGGCGGGGAACTCCTACGAGCAGTACTTC. Translating it yields CACSPAGNSYEQYF. The full variable domain, rest sourced from reference TRBV11-2 and TRBJ2-7, is EAGVAQSPRYKIIEKRQSVAFWCNPISGHATLYWYQQILGQGPKLLIQFQNNGVVDDSQLPKDRFSAERLKGVDSTLKIQPAKLEDSAVYLCACSPAGNSYEQYFGPGTRLTVT.

The rearrangement links TRBV28 to TRBJ2-2; D is undetermined. The length of the CDR3 is 13 residues. Trimming pared 4 bases from V and 2 bases from J, leaving 5 bases between. Germline V gene lookup returns CDR1 MDHEN and CDR2 SYDVKM. The CDR3: CASSSVNTGELFF. CDR3 in DNA: TGTGCCAGCAGTTCCGTTAACACCGGGGAGCTGTTTTTT.

CDR3 DNA sequence: TGTGCCAGTCGACAGGCATGGGGTGAGCAGTTCTTC. As protein: CASRQAWGEQFF. The chain has TRBV27 and TRBJ2-1; D may be TRBD1 (6 bases). Germline CDR1 reads MNHEY; CDR2 reads SMNVEV (reference sequence). V lost 9 bases and J lost 9, with 15 bases in between. This CDR3 region has 12 residues.

This rearrangement joins TRBV28 to TRBJ2-7; 10 bases map to TRBD1. The CDR3 has 15 residues. Germline V lookup: CDR1 MDHEN, CDR2 SYDVKM. With 6 bases clipped from V and 2 bases from J, the junction kept 7 bases outside the gene matches. The CDR3 region is CASRVSGTGAYEQYF. For the CDR3, the DNA is TGTGCCAGCAGAGTATCCGGGACAGGGGCCTACGAGCAGTACTTC.

The chain carries TRBV7-9 and TRBJ2-5, with D unclear. The V gene lost 2 bases and the J gene lost 7 bases, with 8 bases spanning the gap. CDR3 length: 12 amino acids. Germline loops: CDR1 SEHNR, CDR2 FQNEAQ (reference sequence). The CDR3 spells CASSLFSGTQYF. CDR3 bases: TGTGCCAGCAGCTTATTCTCGGGGACCCAGTACTTC.